One and the same sample provided the 24 T cell receptor beta chains below, sequenced in a study of shared clonotypes between healthy human individuals. As defined, naive CD8 cells were CD45RO-negative and positively selected for CCR7, with terminally differentiated effector memory CD45RA+ cells excluded. Repertoires were generated with immunoSEQ multiplex PCR, while TCRdb's copy carries only in-frame clones and drops some. The table lists about 2 million clones, around 96% of them singletons. Sequencing was performed on naive CD8+ T cells sorted from blood. These TCRs come from a man younger than 35 in good health.

The chain uses TRBV21-1 and TRBJ2-5; no DNA check was done on the table's D call, TRBD2. TRBV21-1 is designated a pseudogene. The length of the CDR3 is 15 residues. CDR3 sequence (DNA): TGTGCCCCGGACGGCGGGGCGGTAGACGGGGAGACCCAGTACTTC. It yields the protein CAPDGGAVDGETQYF.

As for this clone: Other DNA variants within this sample encode the same CDR3. The V call is TRBV9, the J call TRBJ2-7, with 12 bases aligning to TRBD1. The CDR3 totals 14 residues. After removal of 4 bases from V and 4 bases from J, the junction contained 3 bases not matched to a gene. In germline, CDR1 is SGDLS, CDR2 YYNGEE. This CDR3 reads CASSQGQGAYEQYF. The CDR3 nucleotides read TGTGCCAGCAGCCAGGGACAGGGGGCGTACGAGCAGTACTTC. The full variable domain, its missing parts supplied by reference TRBV9 and TRBJ2-7, is DSGVTQTPKHLITATGQRVTLRCSPRSGDLSVYWYQQSLDQGLQFLIQYYNGEERAKGNILERFSAQQFPDLHSELNLSSLELGDSALYFCASSQGQGAYEQYFGPGTRLTVT.

The V call is TRBV7-6, the J call TRBJ2-5; TRBD1 might be the D (6 bases). Germline V gene data show CDR1 as SGHVS and CDR2 as FNYEAQ. V lost 3 bases and J 5 bases, leaving 16 bases between the germline ends. This CDR3 is 15 amino acids long. CDR3 in DNA: TGTGCCAGCAGCTTGAACGGACAGCTTGCTGAGACCCAGTACTTC. It is translated as CASSLNGQLAETQYF.

V is TRBV7-9 and J is TRBJ1-2; D possibly corresponds to TRBD1 (5 bases). CDR3 length: 14 residues. The ends were cut back, 6 bases at V and 2 bases at J, with 13 bases in the middle. Germline V lookup: CDR1 SEHNR, CDR2 FQNEAQ (reference sequence). CDR3 in amino acids: CASSPATGNYGYTF. The CDR3 nucleotides are TGTGCCAGCAGTCCCGCTACAGGCAACTATGGCTACACCTTC.

This clone is a singleton in its sample. The chain joins TRBV9 to TRBJ2-3, with 7 bases matching TRBD2. Germline trimming cut 3 bases from V and 1 base from J; bases unmatched to any gene: 8. Germline CDR1 is SGDLS and CDR2 is YYNGEE. The CDR3 loop spans 16 amino acids. Written as DNA, the CDR3 is TGTGCCAGCAGCGAGCGAGGACTAGGAGGCACAGATACGCAGTATTTT. Translating gives CASSERGLGGTDTQYF.

The chain combines TRBV27 with TRBJ2-5; perhaps TRBD1 as D (5 bases). The V gene lost 6 bases and the J gene lost 5 bases, with 16 bases spanning the gap. The CDR3 contains 14 residues. Per germline, CDR1 MNHEY and CDR2 SMNVEV (reference sequence). The CDR3 DNA sequence: TGTGCCAGCAGCCCCTTAGGGGAACTGGAGACCCAGTACTTC. Translated: CASSPLGELETQYF.

For this clone: Other DNA sequences in this specimen translate into the identical CDR3. This chain uses TRBV7-9 with TRBJ2-7, with 7 bases that match TRBD1. This CDR3 has 14 amino acids. Germline V gene sequence: CDR1 SEHNR, CDR2 FQNEAQ (reference sequence). Trimming cost V 5 bases and J 2 bases; bases outside gene matches: 6. The CDR3 region has the DNA TGTGCCAGCAGCCCCCCGGGACAGACCTACGAGCAGTACTTC. Protein: CASSPPGQTYEQYF.

The chain combines TRBV5-6 with TRBJ2-7; 8 nucleotides match TRBD2. Trimming cost V 3 bases and J 6 bases; bases outside gene matches: 2. CDR1 is SGHDT and CDR2 is YYEEEE in the germline V gene. The CDR3 length is 12 residues. The CDR3 nucleotides read TGTGCCAGCAGCTGGACTAGCCGCGAGCAGTACTTC. This codes for CASSWTSREQYF.

This sequence joins TRBV7-8 and TRBJ2-3; 9 bases line up with TRBD2. The CDR3 length is 17 residues. Germline lookup yields CDR1 SGHVS and CDR2 FQNEAQ. The J segment lost 0 bases and the V segment lost 0 bases, leaving 4 bases of the junction unmatched. In nucleotides, the CDR3 is TGTGCCAGCAGCTTAGCGACTAGCGGTGGTAGCACAGATACGCAGTATTTT. This sequence encodes CASSLATSGGSTDTQYF.

The genes are TRBV6-6 and TRBJ2-7; TRBD2 is a possible D gene (5 bases). Germline CDR1 is MNHNY and CDR2 is SVGAGI (reference sequence). This CDR3 has 13 residues. The V gene lost 0 bases and the J gene lost 6 bases, with 9 bases spanning the gap. DNA for the CDR3: TGTGCCAGCAGTTACTCTTCGGGGTTCGAGCAGTACTTC. It translates to CASSYSSGFEQYF.

This chain joins TRBV5-1 and TRBJ2-3, with no clear D. Between the trimmed V and J ends, which lost 4 bases and 5 bases, there was a span of 17 bases. There are 15 residues in the CDR3. Germline-derived CDR1 and CDR2 are SGHRS and YFSETQ. This chain's CDR3 is CASSRTGNPEDTQYF. Written as DNA, the CDR3 is TGCGCCAGCAGCCGAACTGGAAACCCGGAAGATACGCAGTATTTT.

In its sample, this clone was seen once. The same CDR3 is also encoded by other DNA sequences in this sample. The chain links TRBV29-1 to TRBJ2-7, with a weak D call TRBD2 (5 bases). V shed 4 bases and J shed 1 base, with 11 bases lying between them. Per the germline V gene, CDR1 is SQVTM and CDR2 is ANQGSEA. The length of the CDR3 is 13 residues. The CDR3 is CSVVGGGSYEQYF. The CDR3 nucleotides read TGCAGCGTTGTAGGTGGAGGTTCCTACGAGCAGTACTTC.

A remark on this clone: The junction does not match germline at one end; this may be a read error. V is TRBV28 and J is TRBJ2-4; tentatively, D is TRBD1 (6 bases). Germline V gene data show CDR1 as MDHEN and CDR2 as SYDVKM. The CDR3 loop spans 12 amino acids. This CDR3 reads CASSLYGQPTDF. DNA for the CDR3: TGTGCCAGCAGTTTATACGGACAGCCTACTGACTTC.

In regard to this clone: The same CDR3 arises from other DNA sequences in this sample as well. As DNA, the CDR3 is TGTGCCAGCAGCTTAACAGGCCCAGAGCAGTACTTC. Protein sequence: CASSLTGPEQYF. The chain recombines TRBV11-2 with TRBJ2-7, with D possibly TRBD1 on 5 matching bases. The CDR3 length is 12 residues. V dropped 2 bases and J dropped 7 bases, with 9 bases sitting between them. Germline CDR1 reads SGHAT; CDR2 reads FQNNGV.

V and J are TRBV4-1 and TRBJ2-3; D is undetermined. The germline V gene encodes CDR1 MGHRA and CDR2 YSYEKL. Trimming left V 4 bases short and J 0 bases short, with 11 bases between. The CDR3 is 15 amino acids. CDR3 residues: CASSLRAQSTDTQYF. As DNA, the CDR3 is TGCGCCAGCAGCCTCCGGGCGCAGAGCACAGATACGCAGTATTTT.

The rearrangement links TRBV11-2 to TRBJ2-7, with 12 bases lining up with TRBD2. This CDR3 has 16 residues. Losses at the gene ends were 3 bases for V and 7 bases for J; bases not matched to a gene: 10. Germline CDR1 SGHAT, CDR2 FQNNGV. The DNA of the CDR3 is TGTGCCAGCAGCTTCGCCCTAGCGGGAGGGCCTTGGGAGCAGTACTTC. This encodes CASSFALAGGPWEQYF.

This clone came up once. The V gene is TRBV6-1, the J gene TRBJ2-3; D is undetermined. This CDR3 is built from 14 residues. The germline CDR1 and CDR2 sequences are MNHNS and SASEGT. V shed 1 base and J shed 3 bases, with 8 bases lying between them. The DNA for the CDR3 is TGTGCCAGCAGTGAAGGAATCTGGACAGATACGCAGTATTTT. Residues: CASSEGIWTDTQYF.

V usage is TRBV6-5 and J usage is TRBJ2-7; TRBD1 might be the D (5 bases). Germline CDR1 reads MNHEY; CDR2 reads SVGAGI. V lost 2 bases and J 6 bases, leaving 14 bases between the germline ends. The CDR3 covers 14 residues. The CDR3 bases are TGTGCCAGCAGTTACGGCAGGGATGAATCCGAGCAGTACTTC. Encoded protein: CASSYGRDESEQYF.

The rearrangement joins TRBV27 to TRBJ2-2; D unclear. The CDR3 loop spans 13 amino acids. V dropped 6 bases and J dropped 1 base, with 6 bases sitting between them. Germline lookup yields CDR1 MNHEY and CDR2 SMNVEV (reference sequence). The CDR3 nucleotides read TGTGCCAGCAGGAATCAGAACACCGGGGAGCTGTTTTTT. It is translated as CASRNQNTGELFF.

The chain couples TRBV28 to TRBJ1-5; D is possibly TRBD1 (6 bases). Germline values: CDR1 MDHEN, CDR2 SYDVKM. Trimming took 6 bases from V and 8 from J, leaving 23 bases between them. The CDR3 totals 16 residues. CDR3 in DNA: TGTGCCAGCAGGATACACTCGGGGGGCGCCCCAAAGCCCCAGCATTTT. This sequence encodes CASRIHSGGAPKPQHF.

The V and J genes are TRBV4-3 and TRBJ2-7, with D possibly being TRBD1 (6 bases). This CDR3 has 16 residues. The V gene's germline CDR1 is LGHNA and CDR2 YSLEER. The ends were cut back, 3 bases at V and 0 bases at J, with 15 bases in the middle. The CDR3 DNA reads as TGCGCCAGCAGCCAGTCCTCTACAGGGCCCTCCTACGAGCAGTACTTC. Its translation is CASSQSSTGPSYEQYF.

The chain recombines TRBV7-9 with TRBJ2-1, with 7 positions matching TRBD2. The CDR3 consists of 16 residues. Per the germline V gene, CDR1 is SEHNR and CDR2 is FQNEAQ (reference sequence). Trimming cost V 2 bases and J 4 bases; bases outside gene matches: 8. CDR3 amino acids: CASSLKLAALYNEQFF. CDR3 nucleotides: TGTGCCAGCAGCTTAAAGCTAGCGGCCCTATACAATGAGCAGTTCTTC.

CDR3 sequence reads: CASSLEETQGTEAFF. The CDR3 DNA reads TGTGCCAGCAGCTTAGAGGAGACACAGGGCACCGAAGCTTTCTTT. The chain combines TRBV7-9 with TRBJ1-1; D is perhaps TRBD1 (6 bases). CDR3 length equals 15 residues. V lost 1 base to trimming and J lost 8 bases, with 17 bases between them. Germline V gene sequence: CDR1 SEHNR, CDR2 FQNEAQ (reference sequence).

This CDR3 is CASTRTSDSYNEQFF. The CDR3 DNA follows: TGTGCCAGCACGCGGACTAGCGACTCCTACAATGAGCAGTTCTTC. The rearrangement joins TRBV27 to TRBJ2-1; TRBD2 aligns across 9 bases. In germline, CDR1 is MNHEY, CDR2 SMNVEV (reference sequence). The CDR3 is 15 residues long. Trimming cost V 7 bases and J 0 bases; bases outside gene matches: 4.